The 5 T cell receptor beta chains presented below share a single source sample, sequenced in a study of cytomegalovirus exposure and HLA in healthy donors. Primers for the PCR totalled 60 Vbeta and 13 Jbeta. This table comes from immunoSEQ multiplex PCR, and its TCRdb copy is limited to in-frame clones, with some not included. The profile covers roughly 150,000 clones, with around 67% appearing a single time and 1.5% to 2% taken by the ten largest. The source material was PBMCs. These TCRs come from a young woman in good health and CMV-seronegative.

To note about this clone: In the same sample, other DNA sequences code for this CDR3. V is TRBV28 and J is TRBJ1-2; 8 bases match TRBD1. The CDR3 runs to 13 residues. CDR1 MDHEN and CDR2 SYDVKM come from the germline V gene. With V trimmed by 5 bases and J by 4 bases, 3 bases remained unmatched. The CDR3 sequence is CASSSGQGYGYTF. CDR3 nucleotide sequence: TGTGCCAGCAGTAGTGGACAGGGCTATGGCTACACCTTC.

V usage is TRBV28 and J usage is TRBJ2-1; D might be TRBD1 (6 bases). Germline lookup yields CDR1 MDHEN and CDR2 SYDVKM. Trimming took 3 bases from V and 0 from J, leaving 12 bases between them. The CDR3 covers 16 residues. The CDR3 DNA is TGTGCCAGCAGTTTTTATGGGGGCCTCTCCTACAATGAGCAGTTCTTC. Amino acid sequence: CASSFYGGLSYNEQFF.

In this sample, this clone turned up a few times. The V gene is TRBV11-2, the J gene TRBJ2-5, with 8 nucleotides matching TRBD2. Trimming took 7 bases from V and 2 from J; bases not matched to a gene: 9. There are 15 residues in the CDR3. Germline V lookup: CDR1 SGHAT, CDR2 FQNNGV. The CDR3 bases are TGTGCCAGCACCCACTATCAGCGGGAGCAAGAGACCCAGTACTTC. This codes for CASTHYQREQETQYF.

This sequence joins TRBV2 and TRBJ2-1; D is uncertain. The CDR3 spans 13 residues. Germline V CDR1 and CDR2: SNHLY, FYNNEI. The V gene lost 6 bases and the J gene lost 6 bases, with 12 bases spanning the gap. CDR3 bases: TGTGCCAGCAGAACTATGGATTTCAATGAGCAGTTCTTC. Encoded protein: CASRTMDFNEQFF. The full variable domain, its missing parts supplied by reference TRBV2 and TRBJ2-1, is EPEVTQTPSHQVTQMGQEVILRCVPISNHLYFYWYRQILGQKVEFLVSFYNNEISEKSEIFDDQFSVERPDGSNFTLKIRSTKLEDSAMYFCASRTMDFNEQFFGPGTRLTVL.

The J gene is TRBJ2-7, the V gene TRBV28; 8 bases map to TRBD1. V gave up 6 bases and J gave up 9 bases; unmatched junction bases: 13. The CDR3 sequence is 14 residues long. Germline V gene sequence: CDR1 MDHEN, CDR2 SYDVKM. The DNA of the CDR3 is TGTGCCAGCAGCACGGACAGGGATGACTATGGGCAGTACTTC. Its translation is CASSTDRDDYGQYF. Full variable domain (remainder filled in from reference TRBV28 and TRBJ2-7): DVKVTQSSRYLVKRTGEKVFLECVQDMDHENMFWYRQDPGLGLRLIYFSYDVKMKEKGDIPEGYSVSREKKERFSLILESASTNQTSMYLCASSTDRDDYGQYFGPGTRLTVT.